The 10 T cell receptor beta chains below all came from one sample that was sequenced in a study of blood T cell repertoires in COVID-19. Sequenced by immunoSEQ multiplex PCR; TCRdb stores in-frame clones only, minus some. This sample has about 200,000 clones, with 84% found just once. Sequenced: PBMCs or T cells enriched from blood (not recorded which). These receptors were obtained from a man aged 35 to 55 who had recovered from COVID-19.

The J gene is TRBJ1-2, the V gene TRBV19, with 7 positions matching TRBD1. With V trimmed by 11 bases and J by 0 bases, 6 bases remained unmatched. The CDR3 spans 13 residues. Per the germline V gene, CDR1 is LNHDA and CDR2 is SQIVND (reference sequence). In DNA, the CDR3 is TGTGCCGCCAGGGGGAGAGCTAACTATGGCTACACCTTC. This translates into CAARGRANYGYTF.

V and J are TRBV7-2 and TRBJ2-5; TRBD2 matches 8 bases. Trimming removed 3 bases from V and 5 bases from J; junction bases left unmatched: 11. The germline V gene encodes CDR1 SGHTA and CDR2 FQGNSA. The CDR3 totals 16 residues. Here the CDR3 DNA reads TGTGCCAGCAGCTTGACGAGAGCGGGGGCGGGGGAGACCCAGTACTTC. Translated: CASSLTRAGAGETQYF.

A remark on this clone: A junction end diverges from the germline sequence, so it may reflect a read error. The chain has TRBV6-2 or TRBV6-3 and TRBJ1-4; D possibly corresponds to TRBD1 (5 bases). This CDR3 comprises 15 residues. CDR1 is MNHEY and CDR2 is SVGEGT in the germline V gene. CDR3 nucleotide sequence: TGTGCCAGCAGTTACTCGAATACAGGTTGGGGCATCCGTTCCTTT. Protein sequence: CASSYSNTGWGIRSF.

This clone was seen at least ten times. The V call is TRBV7-2, the J call TRBJ1-4; 8 nucleotides agree with TRBD1. Per germline, CDR1 SGHTA and CDR2 FQGNSA. The CDR3 is made up of 15 amino acids. V was pared by 6 bases and J by 8 bases, with 11 bases of the junction left unmatched. The CDR3 sequence: CASRRNQGAPEKLFF. Here the CDR3 DNA reads TGTGCCAGCAGACGAAATCAGGGGGCGCCCGAAAAACTGTTTTTT.

This clone was recorded only once. The V call is TRBV5-4, the J call TRBJ2-3; TRBD2 matches 7 bases. The CDR3 spans 14 residues. Germline V gives CDR1 SGHNT, CDR2 YYREEE (reference sequence). Trimming took 3 bases from V and 3 from J; bases not matched to a gene: 4. CDR3 region: CASSWGGSTDTQYF. CDR3 nucleotide sequence: TGTGCCAGCAGCTGGGGGGGATCTACAGATACGCAGTATTTT.

This rearrangement joins TRBV4-1 to TRBJ2-5; tentatively, D is TRBD1 (6 bases). Trimming shortened V by 1 base and J by 3 bases, and 6 bases separated the two germline ends. The CDR3 consists of 13 residues. Germline V CDR1 and CDR2: MGHRA, YSYEKL. Written as DNA, the CDR3 is TGCGCCAGCAGCCAAGGGACAGAAGAGACCCAGTACTTC. This translates into CASSQGTEETQYF.

This chain uses TRBV7-8 with TRBJ1-4; 10 bases agree with TRBD1. Germline V CDR1 and CDR2: SGHVS, FQNEAQ. This CDR3 is built from 15 residues. V lost 3 bases and J lost 6; bases outside the gene matches: 4. As DNA, the CDR3 is TGTGCCAGCAGCTTGCTGGGGACAGGGGATGAAAAACTGTTTTTT. Encoded protein: CASSLLGTGDEKLFF.

This chain links TRBV7-9 with TRBJ1-5; D is uncertain. Looked up from germline, CDR1 is SEHNR and CDR2 is FQNEAQ (reference sequence). V was clipped by 5 bases and J by 4 bases, with 12 bases between them. The CDR3 extends over 14 amino acids. The DNA for the CDR3 is TGTGCCAGCAGCCTGCTTACAGAGAATCAGCCCCAGCATTTT. It encodes CASSLLTENQPQHF.

This clone was seen once. V gene TRBV5-6 combines with J gene TRBJ2-7; 7 nucleotides line up with TRBD2. The CDR3 has 14 amino acids. Trimming removed 1 base from V and 4 bases from J; junction bases left unmatched: 5. CDR1 is SGHDT, CDR2 YYEEEE, per germline. CDR3 bases: TGTGCCAGCAGCTTGTCCAGCGGGGTTTACGAGCAGTACTTC. Translating gives CASSLSSGVYEQYF.

Only one count was recorded for this clone. V is TRBV6-5 and J is TRBJ1-2; D uncertain. The V gene lost 2 bases and the J gene lost 2 bases, with 9 bases spanning the gap. Per the germline V gene, CDR1 is MNHEY and CDR2 is SVGAGI. The CDR3 runs 14 residues. CDR3 DNA: TGTGCCAGCAGTTACGGGCGACACAACTATGGCTACACCTTC. As protein: CASSYGRHNYGYTF.